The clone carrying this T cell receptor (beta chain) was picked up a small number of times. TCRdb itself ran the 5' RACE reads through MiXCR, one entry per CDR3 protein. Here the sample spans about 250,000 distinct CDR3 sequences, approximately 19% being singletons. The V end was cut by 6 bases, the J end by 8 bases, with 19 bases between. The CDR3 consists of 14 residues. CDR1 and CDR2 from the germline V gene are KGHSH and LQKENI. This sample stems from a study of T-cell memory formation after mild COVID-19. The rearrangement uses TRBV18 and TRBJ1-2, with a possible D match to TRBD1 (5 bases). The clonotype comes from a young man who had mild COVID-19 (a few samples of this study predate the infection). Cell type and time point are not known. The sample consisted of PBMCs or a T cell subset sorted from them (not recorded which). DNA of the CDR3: TGTGCCAGCTCCGCATTGGGGCCTTCCCGGGGCTACACCTTC. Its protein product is CASSALGPSRGYTF.